This paragraph reports one T cell receptor (beta chain). The antigen remains unidentified. The junction had 5 bases not matched to a gene; V was cut back by 6 bases and J by 7 bases. The CDR3 contains 13 residues. This sample is part of a study of vaccination effects on CD4 cells after COVID-19. Study-wide background: Vaccination of participants consisted of two doses of either the BNT162b2 or mRNA-1273 vaccine.

Study results and limitations: In the late period after vaccination, infection- and vaccine-induced clones contracted markedly.

Culture lasted about 10 days before CD4+ T cell isolation. Vaccine recipients, nucleocapsid antibody negative, had no prior SARS-CoV-2 infection. A half-medium replacement with IL-2 medium was carried out on days 3 and 7. Sequencing was performed with immunoSEQ multiplex PCR; in TCRdb, only in-frame clones are kept and a portion is missing. The sample records about 30,000 clones, about 60% being singletons. This sequence was found in a human donor who received a COVID-19 vaccine. This chain uses TRBV12-3 or TRBV12-4 with TRBJ1-1; TRBD1 agrees at 10 bases. The sample was CD4+ T cells from PBMCs cultured without peptide, taken before COVID-19 vaccination. Here the CDR3 reads CASSTGTGVEAFF. DNA of the CDR3: TGTGCCAGCAGCACCGGGACAGGGGTTGAAGCTTTCTTT.